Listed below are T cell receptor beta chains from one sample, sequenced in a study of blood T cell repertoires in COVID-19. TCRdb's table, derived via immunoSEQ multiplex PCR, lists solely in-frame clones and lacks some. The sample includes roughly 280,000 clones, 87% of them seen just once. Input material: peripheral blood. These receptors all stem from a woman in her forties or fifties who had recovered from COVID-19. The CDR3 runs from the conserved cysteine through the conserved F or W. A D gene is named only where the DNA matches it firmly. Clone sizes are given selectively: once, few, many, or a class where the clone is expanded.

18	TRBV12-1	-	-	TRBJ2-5	TGTGCCAGCAGCTTTGGTCTACTAGCGGGAGAGGGCCCAGAGACCCAGTACTTC	CASSFGLLAGEGPETQYF
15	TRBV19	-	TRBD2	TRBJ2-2	TGTGCCAGTAGTAATGTACTAGCGGGAGTCGGGGAGCTGTTTTTT	CASSNVLAGVGELFF
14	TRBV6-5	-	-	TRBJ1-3	TGTGCCACCACCGACAGACTCTCTGGAAACACCATATATTTT	CATTDRLSGNTIYF
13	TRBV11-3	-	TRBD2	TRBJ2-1	TGTGCCAGCAGCTTGACTAGCGTAGGGGAGCAGTTCTTC	CASSLTSVGEQFF
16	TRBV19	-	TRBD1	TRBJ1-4	TGTGCCAGTAGTATCCCGGGACAGGGGCTTAATGAAAAACTGTTTTTT	CASSIPGQGLNEKLFF
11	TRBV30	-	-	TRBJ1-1	TGTGCCTGGATAGCCCCTTCCCAAGCTTTCTTT	CAWIAPSQAFF
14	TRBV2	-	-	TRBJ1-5	TGTGCCAGCAGACGAAAGGGCGGGTTTCAGCCCCAGCATTTT	CASRRKGGFQPQHF
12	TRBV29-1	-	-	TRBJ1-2	TGCAGCGCAGGACGACAGGCAGATGGCTACACCTTC	CSAGRQADGYTF
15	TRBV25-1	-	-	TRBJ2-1	TGTGCCAGCAGCCGGGGAGGGGGCTCCTACAATGAGCAGTTCTTC	CASSRGGGSYNEQFF
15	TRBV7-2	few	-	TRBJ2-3	TGTGCCAGCAGACCACAGGGGACTGGGGCAGATACGCAGTATTTT	CASRPQGTGADTQYF
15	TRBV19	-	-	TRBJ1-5	TGTGCCAGTAGTGGGGGCAGGGGTTTCAATCAGCCCCAGCATTTT	CASSGGRGFNQPQHF
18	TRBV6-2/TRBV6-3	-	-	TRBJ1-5	TGTGCCAGCAGTTACCTCCAGGCACGGGGATATAGCAATCAGCCCCAGCATTTT	CASSYLQARGYSNQPQHF
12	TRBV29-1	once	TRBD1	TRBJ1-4	TGCAGCGCGGGACAGGGCCCAGAAAAACTGTTTTTT	CSAGQGPEKLFF
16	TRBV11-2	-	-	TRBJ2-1	TGTGCCAGCAGCTTAATTTTCGGGGAGGACTACAATGAGCAGTTCTTC	CASSLIFGEDYNEQFF
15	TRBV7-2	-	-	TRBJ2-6	TGTGCCAGCAGGCTCCGGGGCTCTGGGGCCAACGTCCTGACTTTC	CASRLRGSGANVLTF
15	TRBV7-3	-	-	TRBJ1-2	TGTGCCAGCAGCCCCGGGGGGCCCCTTAACTATGGCTACACCTTC	CASSPGGPLNYGYTF
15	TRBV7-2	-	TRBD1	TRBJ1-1	TGTGCCAGCAGCTCACCGGGACAGGGTCAAACTGAAGCTTTCTTT	CASSSPGQGQTEAFF
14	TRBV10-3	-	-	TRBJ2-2	TGTGCCATCAGTGAGAACTACCTAACCGGGGAGCTGTTTTTT	CAISENYLTGELFF
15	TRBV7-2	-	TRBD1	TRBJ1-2	TGTGCCAGCAGCTTATCAGGTCGGACAGGGAACGGCTACACCTTC	CASSLSGRTGNGYTF
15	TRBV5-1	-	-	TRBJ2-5	TGCGCCAGCAGCCTCCTCGGTGGGGAGAGGGAGACCCAGTACTTC	CASSLLGGERETQYF
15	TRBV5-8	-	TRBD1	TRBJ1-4	TGTGCCAGCACCCCCCCCCGGACAGGGAACGAAAAACTGTTTTTT	CASTPPRTGNEKLFF
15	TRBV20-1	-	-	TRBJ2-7	TGCAGTGCTAGTGACGTTCGAGGCGGGAATAGCGAGCAGTACTTC	CSASDVRGGNSEQYF